This T cell receptor beta chain comes out of a study of T cells in Graves' hyperthyroidism and ophthalmopathy (dated by TCRdb to the late 2010s). Context from the whole study: Peripheral blood was sampled at the time of initial diagnosis, prior to any treatment. In addition, the study compared T-cell repertoires in thyroid tissue and in blood from a handful of Graves' hyperthyroidism patients. Prospective prediction of ophthalmopathy was tested in an independent validation cohort consisting of some 19 hyperthyroidism patients and around 16 patients who later progressed to ophthalmopathy. After sampling, hyperthyroidism patients received methimazole starting at 30 mg daily, and ophthalmopathy patients received high-dose intravenous methylprednisolone. The paper reports TCR Vbeta CDR3 sequencing of roughly 140 peripheral blood samples: approximately 41 ophthalmopathy, about 75 hyperthyroidism and around 17 progressor patients. The approximately 97 discovery patients were randomly divided into training and test sets at a 7:3 ratio. TCR V-J signatures able to tell the groups apart were searched for in a discovery cohort of 90 to 100 patients, of whom around 43 had Graves' ophthalmopathy and around 56 had stable Graves' hyperthyroidism. The study at large found these results: Most expanded thyroid clonotypes (frequency above 0.001) were also detected in blood, a finding suggesting that blood repertoires may reflect thyroid immune responses. In validation, progression to ophthalmopathy was predicted by the model with roughly 69% sensitivity and around 75% specificity, a median of approximately 6.5 months before onset. Ophthalmopathy was separated from stable hyperthyroidism by a 13 V-J signature model, with around 88% sensitivity and approximately 84% specificity obtained in cross-validation and 80%/75% obtained in testing. Sample size was not statistically predetermined, and investigators were not blinded to group allocation.

A patient counted as having stable Graves' hyperthyroidism if no progression to ophthalmopathy occurred over 18 months of follow-up. Hyperthyroidism patients were newly diagnosed, had a disease duration of under 2 months, and were aged 18 to 65 years. Any patient with an uncontrolled infection, another autoimmune disease, pregnancy or lactation was excluded. Diagnoses were established on the basis of clinical symptoms, serum thyroxine and TRAb, thyroid ultrasound, and orbital computed tomography. PBMCs were isolated from 8 to 10 ml of fresh peripheral blood by Ficoll-Paque density gradient centrifugation. Total RNA was extracted with Trizol reagent, and quality was checked on an Agilent 2100 Bioanalyzer. As for this clonotype: The antigen it binds to is not known. No base quality information exists; no much larger clone differs at one position.

Amplification of TCR beta CDR3 regions was carried out from RNA transcripts. For the first round of RT-PCR on the TCR CDR3, the HTBI primer set was used together with the Qiagen OneStep RT-PCR kit. A second multiplex PCR round built the libraries, followed by size selection and purification. Sequencing of the libraries was done on an Illumina HiSeq2000 using paired-end 100 bp reads. The original methods were these. SOAPnuke was used to process the raw data, removing reads that contained adapters or uncalled bases, had a mean Phred below 15, or lacked an exact match to the constant primer or identifier. High-quality paired reads were merged with COPE v1.2.5, and unique nucleotide sequences were defined as clonotypes. MiTCR v1.1 was used to align clonotypes to the IMGT TRBV, TRBD and TRBJ reference segments. Only V-J combinations with frequency above 0.0001, covering about 99% of repertoires, were analysed. A TCS score was defined as the ratio of F50 (clonal expansion) to E x V (chaos), with BLOSUM62-based TCRdist applied between CDR3 peptides within each V-J. Welch's t-statistics and random forest reduced roughly 500 V-J features to fewer than 15, which were used in a naive Bayes classifier (R e1071). Thyroid-blood repertoire similarity was quantified with the Morisita-Horn index. The public reads were run again by TCRdb, first through fastp at Q25 and then through MiXCR, and only productive beta chains were kept. Rows with one shared CDR3 protein collapse into an entry with the most common genes and DNA. TCRdb, rather than the study authors, made the V and J calls. This sample gives 700,000 to 850,000 distinct CDR3 sequences in total; 30% to 40% of them show up just once. Less than 40% of the sample goes to the ten largest clones.

The CDR3 sequence holds 14 residues, the cysteine and phenylalanine included. Only CDR3 DNA remains: 42 bases, in frame from the first base. The germline V gene specifies MNHNS as CDR1 and SASEGT as CDR2. V is trimmed back by 6 bases and J by 4 bases, and the junction contains 6 bases that no gene match accounts for. Sequenced input: blood. The receptor was isolated from a woman in her thirties or forties with Graves' hyperthyroidism. The sequence is built from TRBV6-1 and TRBJ1-1; 9 central nucleotides agree with TRBD1. The CDR3 region: CASRKTGGPTEAFF. The DNA reads as follows: TGTGCCAGCAGAAAGACAGGGGGACCCACTGAAGCTTTCTTT.